This T cell receptor beta chain stems from a study of T cell responses to AZD1222 COVID-19 vaccine. Germline CDR1 reads LNHDA; CDR2 reads SQIVND (reference sequence). This CDR3 is built from 13 residues. The J segment lost 1 base and the V segment lost 9 bases, leaving 5 bases of the junction unmatched. TCRdb keeps only in-frame clones here, not all; method: immunoSEQ multiplex PCR. The profile shows 150,000 to 200,000 clones, 94% of them singletons. Sequences were derived from peripheral blood, sampled on day 0 of AZD1222 vaccination. This chain uses TRBV19 with TRBJ1-1; the match to TRBD1 covers 7 bases. The clonotype comes from an adult in good health. This CDR3 reads CASRDRANTEAFF. The CDR3 DNA reads TGTGCCAGCCGAGACAGGGCGAACACTGAAGCTTTCTTT.